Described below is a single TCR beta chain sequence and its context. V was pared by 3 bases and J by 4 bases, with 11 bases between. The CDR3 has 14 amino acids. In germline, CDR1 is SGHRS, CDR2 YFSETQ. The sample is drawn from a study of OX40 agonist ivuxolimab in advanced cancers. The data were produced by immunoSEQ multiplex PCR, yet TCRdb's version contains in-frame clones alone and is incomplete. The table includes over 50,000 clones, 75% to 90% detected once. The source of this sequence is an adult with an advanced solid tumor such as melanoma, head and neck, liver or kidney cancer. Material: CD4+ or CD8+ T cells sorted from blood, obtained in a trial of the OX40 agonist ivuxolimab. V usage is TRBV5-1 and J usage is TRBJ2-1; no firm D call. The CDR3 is CASSYGENYNEQFF. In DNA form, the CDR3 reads TGCGCCAGCAGCTACGGCGAGAATTACAATGAGCAGTTCTTC.